This TCR beta chain stems from a study of T cell responses to AZD1222 COVID-19 vaccine. General study points: Along spike, vaccine-associated CD4 TCRs were found throughout, with dominance at 160-218 and 743-854. Sampling that yielded the repertoires occurred only after the peak T cell response. Clonal diversity was possibly underestimated, and the donors were mostly white British, with more females. Baseline antibody screening turned up just six seropositive AZD1222 recipients.

Profiled with immunoSEQ multiplex PCR; TCRdb holds only in-frame clones, not every one. The table shows around 15,000 clones, with less than 90% occurring only once. As to this clone: The antigen is not known.

The specimen was peripheral blood, collected 28 days after the second AZD1222 dose. The clonotype originates from an adult who received the AZD1222 COVID-19 vaccine.

The CDR3 sequence is CASSPSDRDTEAFF. The CDR3 DNA is TGTGCCAGCAGCCCCTCGGACAGGGACACTGAAGCTTTCTTT. The chain links TRBV3-1 (or the pseudogene TRBV3-2) to TRBJ1-1; the match to TRBD1 covers 8 bases. The CDR3 length is 14 residues. V lost 4 bases and J lost 3; bases outside the gene matches: 4. Germline CDR1 LGHDT, CDR2 YNNKEL (reference sequence).